This TCR beta chain came from a study of OX40 agonist ivuxolimab in advanced cancers. As for the study in general: Among those enrolled, mean age was about 60 years (range about 23 to 79) and about 81% were male.

Libraries were prepared by immunoSEQ multiplex PCR; TCRdb keeps only in-frame clonotypes and omits some of them. This table has over 45,000 clones, 75% to 85% appearing once. Patients were ineligible given autoimmune disease history or systemic immunosuppression. Looked up from germline, CDR1 is SGHVS and CDR2 is FQNEAQ. Trimming removed 3 bases from V and 0 bases from J, with 5 bases in between. The CDR3 totals 13 residues. Study conclusions and caveats: Partly responding patients at 0.1-3.0 mg/kg showed some of the smallest clonal expansion.

About this clone: Its antigen is not known.

This chain connects TRBV7-8 to TRBJ1-1; D is uncertain. This clonotype was obtained from an adult with an advanced solid tumor such as melanoma, head and neck, liver or kidney cancer. Specimen: CD4+ or CD8+ T cells sorted from blood, collected in a trial of the OX40 agonist ivuxolimab. For the CDR3, the DNA is TGTGCCAGCAGCTTGTCATTGAACACTGAAGCTTTCTTT. It encodes CASSLSLNTEAFF. The whole variable domain, filled in from reference TRBV7-8 and TRBJ1-1, reads GAGVSQSPRYKVAKRGQDVALRCDPISGHVSLFWYQQALGQGPEFLTYFQNEAQLDKSGLPSDRFFAERPEGSVSTLKIQRTQQEDSAVYLCASSLSLNTEAFFGQGTRLTVV.